The 26 T cell receptor beta chains in this list originate from one sample, sequenced in a study of identical twins. TCRdb independently ran MiXCR on the 5' RACE reads; one entry per CDR3 protein. The data show fewer than 650,000 distinct CDR3 sequences, with 9% to 10% seen just once and approximately 3% held by the top ten. These data also formed part of another study, on yellow fever vaccine responses in identical twins.

Sequencing was done on a sample of PBMCs. These receptor sequences come from a woman under 30 in good health.

This clonotype was detected many times. The chain is built from TRBV5-8 and TRBJ1-3, with D hard to call. Germline-derived CDR1 and CDR2 are SGHTS and YDEGEE. The V and J ends lost 0 bases and 0 bases respectively, with 13 bases between them. The CDR3 length is 17 residues. The CDR3 here is CASSLVRWRISGNTIYF. DNA of the CDR3: TGTGCCAGCAGCTTGGTCAGATGGCGGATCTCTGGAAACACCATATATTTT.

The chain couples TRBV9 to TRBJ2-1; 8 nucleotides match TRBD2. V was pared by 0 bases and J by 7 bases, with 3 bases of the junction left unmatched. The CDR3 has 14 residues. Germline V gives CDR1 SGDLS, CDR2 YYNGEE. The chain's CDR3 is CASSVAGGQNEQFF. Here the CDR3 DNA reads TGTGCCAGCAGCGTAGCGGGAGGGCAGAATGAGCAGTTCTTC.

V gene TRBV30 combines with J gene TRBJ2-7, with 8 nucleotides matching TRBD1. Looked up from germline, CDR1 is GTSNPN and CDR2 is SVGIG (reference sequence). There are 14 residues in the CDR3. The V segment lost 4 bases and the J segment 1 base; nucleotides outside the gene matches: 6. The CDR3 is CAWTTGGVSYEQYF. CDR3 sequence (DNA): TGTGCCTGGACCACAGGGGGAGTATCCTACGAGCAGTACTTC.

The chain carries TRBV7-2 and TRBJ1-2; 8 nucleotides line up with TRBD1. Per germline, CDR1 SGHTA and CDR2 FQGNSA. V shed 5 bases, J shed 4 bases, and the junction held 9 bases outside the gene matches. The CDR3 sequence is 15 residues long. CDR3 protein: CASSPSAGGVYGYTF. The DNA for the CDR3 is TGTGCCAGCAGCCCGTCGGCAGGGGGCGTCTATGGCTACACCTTC.

This clonotype was observed many times. In DNA form, the CDR3 reads TGTGCCAGCAGCCCAGACTCCCTGGGCTATGGCTACACCTTC. Translating gives CASSPDSLGYGYTF. V usage is TRBV7-9 and J usage is TRBJ1-2, with D uncertain. This CDR3 has 14 residues. Per the germline V gene, CDR1 is SEHNR and CDR2 is FQNEAQ (reference sequence). V lost 5 bases to trimming and J lost 4 bases, with 14 bases between them.

In its sample, this clonotype was seen a few times. This chain joins TRBV6-1 and TRBJ2-1; D may be TRBD1 or TRBD2 (5 bases each). The length of the CDR3 is 15 residues. V was pared by 6 bases and J by 4 bases, with 16 bases between. CDR1 MNHNS and CDR2 SASEGT come from the germline V gene. The CDR3 reads CASRGDRDAYNEQFF. CDR3 bases: TGTGCCAGCAGGGGAGACCGGGACGCGTACAATGAGCAGTTCTTC.

The table lists this clonotype with many counts. The V call is TRBV6-4, the J call TRBJ1-1; no clear D gene. This CDR3 spans 13 amino acids. Germline CDR1 reads MRHNA; CDR2 reads SNTAGT. Trimming pared 8 bases from V and 4 bases from J, leaving 14 bases between. The DNA of the CDR3 is TGTGCCAGCTCAACGGGGTTTGGCACTGAAGCTTTCTTT. Protein product: CASSTGFGTEAFF.

The genes are TRBV20-1 and TRBJ2-1; 8 bases agree with TRBD1. The V gene's germline CDR1 is DFQATT and CDR2 SNEGSKA (reference sequence). The CDR3 contains 16 residues. After removal of 0 bases from V and 10 bases from J, the junction contained 14 bases not matched to a gene. In DNA, the CDR3 is TGCAGTGCTAGAGATTATACAGGGGGTGTTGATTGGGAGCAGTTCTTC. It translates to CSARDYTGGVDWEQFF.

CDR3 in amino acids: CAISFRASGVVAKNIQYF. The CDR3 DNA follows: TGTGCCATCAGTTTTCGGGCTAGCGGGGTCGTAGCCAAAAACATTCAGTACTTC. This rearrangement joins TRBV10-3 to TRBJ2-4; 9 positions match TRBD2. Trimming cost V 5 bases and J 0 bases; bases outside gene matches: 11. From germline, CDR1 is ENHRY and CDR2 SYGVKD. The CDR3 spans 18 residues.

This clonotype was found a few times. The conserved phenylalanine or tryptophan is not found at the CDR3 terminus, so this likely reflects a read error. Because the CDR3's place on the DNA is in doubt, the DNA is left out and the CDR3 is given as listed by TCRdb. J is TRBJ2-5 and V is TRBV28; TRBD1 is the table's D call and was not checked against the DNA. From germline, CDR1 is MDHEN and CDR2 SYDVKM. The CDR3 is 11 amino acids long, termini counted. CDR3 in amino acids: CASSRRGPIQV.

This sequence joins TRBV28 and TRBJ2-6; D call uncertain. V was pared by 3 bases and J by 4 bases, with 7 bases between. CDR1 and CDR2 (germline): MDHEN, SYDVKM. The CDR3 contains 14 residues. Written as DNA, the CDR3 is TGTGCCAGCAGTTTGGATTGGGGGGCCAACGTCCTGACTTTC. Protein: CASSLDWGANVLTF.

This clonotype came up a few times. The V call is TRBV4-3, the J call TRBJ2-1; D call uncertain. The V gene lost 1 base and the J gene lost 8 bases, with 12 bases spanning the gap. This CDR3 has 14 amino acids. From germline, CDR1 is LGHNA and CDR2 YSLEER. The CDR3 DNA reads TGCGCCAGCAGCCAAGTAAACCCTTGGGATGAGCAGTTCTTC. Its translation is CASSQVNPWDEQFF.

There are a few counts of this clonotype. The chain joins TRBV29-1 to TRBJ2-2; 9 bases are a match to TRBD2. This CDR3 comprises 16 residues. Losses at the gene ends were 4 bases for V and 3 bases for J; bases not matched to a gene: 9. CDR1 and CDR2 (germline): SQVTM, ANQGSEA. In nucleotides, the CDR3 is TGCAGCGTTGTCTTTAGCGGGAGTATCGACACCGGGGAGCTGTTTTTT. Amino acids: CSVVFSGSIDTGELFF.

This clonotype was seen repeatedly, ten times or more. The chain has TRBV7-2 and TRBJ2-7; TRBD1 matches 8 bases. Germline V lookup: CDR1 SGHTA, CDR2 FQGNSA. The ends lost 4 bases at V and 2 bases at J; junction bases unmatched: 4. CDR3 size: 14 residues. The CDR3 nucleotides are TGTGCCAGCAGCTCGAGGACAGGGCCCTACGAGCAGTACTTC. This encodes CASSSRTGPYEQYF.

This clonotype appeared many times. The rearrangement links TRBV12-3 or TRBV12-4 to TRBJ2-3; 8 bases fit TRBD2. The length of the CDR3 is 15 residues. Trimming at V came to 3 bases and at J to 4 bases, leaving 6 bases not matched to a gene. This CDR3 is CASSLGRAGADTQYF. The CDR3 DNA follows: TGTGCCAGCAGTTTGGGGCGAGCGGGAGCAGATACGCAGTATTTT.

This clonotype was recorded a few times. The chain employs TRBV2 and TRBJ2-2; D possibly corresponds to TRBD1 (6 bases). The V gene's germline CDR1 is SNHLY and CDR2 FYNNEI. This CDR3 region has 13 residues. Between the trimmed V and J ends, which lost 3 bases and 7 bases, there was a span of 9 bases. CDR3 loop: CASSDRGIGELFF. In DNA, the CDR3 is TGTGCCAGCAGTGATAGGGGGATCGGGGAGCTGTTTTTT. Supplemented by reference TRBV2 and TRBJ2-2, the full variable domain reads EPEVTQTPSHQVTQMGQEVILRCVPISNHLYFYWYRQILGQKVEFLVSFYNNEISEKSEIFDDQFSVERPDGSNFTLKIRSTKLEDSAMYFCASSDRGIGELFFGEGSRLTVL.

This clonotype was found a few times. The chain carries TRBV5-1 and TRBJ2-5, with 7 bases fitting TRBD2. The CDR3 runs 16 residues. Germline V gene lookup returns CDR1 SGHRS and CDR2 YFSETQ. The junction had 8 bases not matched to a gene; V was cut back by 1 base and J by 2 bases. The CDR3 sequence: CASSLSGGGAQETQYF. DNA for the CDR3: TGCGCCAGCAGCTTGTCTGGCGGGGGTGCGCAAGAGACCCAGTACTTC.

There are a few counts of this clonotype. The chain links TRBV7-9 to TRBJ2-1; tentative D call: TRBD1 (5 bases). Between the trimmed V and J ends, which lost 2 bases and 7 bases, there was a span of 12 bases. The CDR3 covers 14 residues. CDR1 and CDR2 (germline): SEHNR, FQNEAQ (reference sequence). CDR3 amino acids: CASSLPAGRNEQFF. CDR3 coding DNA: TGTGCCAGCAGCTTACCTGCAGGGCGGAATGAGCAGTTCTTC.

This clonotype has more than one count but fewer than ten. The chain employs TRBV6-2 or TRBV6-3 and TRBJ2-3, with 7 bases fitting TRBD2. The CDR3 is 15 residues long. Germline-derived CDR1 and CDR2 are MNHEY and SVGEGT. J lost 2 bases, V lost 5 bases, and 7 bases had no gene match. CDR3 residues: CASSRERDYTDTQYF. The CDR3 DNA follows: TGTGCCAGCAGTCGGGAGCGGGACTACACAGATACGCAGTATTTT.

This clonotype has more than one count but fewer than ten. The chain recombines TRBV7-2 with TRBJ2-3, with D unclear. Germline V CDR1 and CDR2: SGHTA, FQGNSA. CDR3 length equals 15 residues. Trimming left V 4 bases short and J 2 bases short, with 13 bases between. The CDR3 bases are TGTGCCAGCAGCTCCAGAGAACGATCCACAGATACGCAGTATTTT. Protein sequence: CASSSRERSTDTQYF.

This clonotype was seen at least ten times. This rearrangement joins TRBV29-1 to TRBJ2-3; TRBD2 might be the D (5 bases). Germline V gene lookup returns CDR1 SQVTM and CDR2 ANQGSEA. Deletions cut 2 bases from V and 2 bases from J, with 11 bases between. The CDR3 contains 14 residues. CDR3 DNA sequence: TGCAGCGTTGAACTAGCAGACCACACAGATACGCAGTATTTT. Residues: CSVELADHTDTQYF.

This clonotype occurred a few times. V gene TRBV6-1 combines with J gene TRBJ2-1; 11 nucleotides align to TRBD2. Per germline, CDR1 MNHNS and CDR2 SASEGT. The J segment lost 4 bases and the V segment lost 2 bases, leaving 4 bases of the junction unmatched. CDR3 length equals 16 residues. CDR3: CASSETSGGAYNEQFF. Here the CDR3 DNA reads TGTGCCAGCAGTGAAACTAGCGGGGGCGCTTACAATGAGCAGTTCTTC.

CDR3 nucleotides: TGTGCCACCAGCAGAACCTCGACTAGCCGGTATGTCAATGAGCAGTTCTTC. Translated, it gives CATSRTSTSRYVNEQFF. The chain employs TRBV15 and TRBJ2-1; 7 bases align to TRBD2. Germline lookup yields CDR1 LNHNV and CDR2 YYDKDF (reference sequence). V shed 2 bases and J 6 bases; nucleotides not matched to a gene: 13. CDR3 length equals 17 residues.

CDR3 sequence: CASRTGGSTKQYF. CDR3 sequence (DNA): TGTGCCAGCAGGACAGGGGGTTCTACGAAGCAGTACTTC. The genes are TRBV12-3 or TRBV12-4 and TRBJ2-7, with 9 bases matching TRBD1. The CDR3 has 13 residues. V shed 6 bases, J shed 8 bases, and the junction held 8 bases outside the gene matches.

A few counts support this clonotype. The V call is TRBV20-1, the J call TRBJ2-7; the D gene could be TRBD1 or TRBD2 (5 bases each). Trimming removed 6 bases from V and 2 bases from J, with 17 bases in between. This CDR3 contains 14 residues. CDR1 and CDR2 from the germline V gene are DFQATT and SNEGSKA (reference sequence). The CDR3 sequence: CSARDGRAPYEQYF. The DNA of the CDR3 is TGCAGTGCGAGGGACGGACGAGCACCCTACGAGCAGTACTTC.

The chain uses TRBV5-1 and TRBJ2-1; 11 bases fit TRBD1. Germline V CDR1 and CDR2: SGHRS, YFSETQ. The J segment lost 7 bases and the V segment lost 4 bases, leaving 13 bases of the junction unmatched. The CDR3 is 17 residues long. CDR3 coding DNA: TGCGCCAGCAGCCCCAGGACGTGGACAGGGGGCCAGAATGAGCAGTTCTTC. This codes for CASSPRTWTGGQNEQFF. Together with reference TRBV5-1 and TRBJ2-1, the CDR3 gives the full variable domain: KAGVTQTPRYLIKTRGQQVTLSCSPISGHRSVSWYQQTPGQGLQFLFEYFSETQRNKGNFPGRFSGRQFSNSRSEMNVSTLELGDSALYLCASSPRTWTGGQNEQFFGPGTRLTVL.